Below, 21 T cell receptor beta chains from the same sample are listed, as sequenced in a study of STAT5B mutations in CD4+ large granular lymphocyte leukemia. Using immunoSEQ multiplex PCR, the repertoire was profiled, and TCRdb retains in-frame clones only, with some absent. The sample has around 30,000 clones; 65% to 80% are singletons. The sample taken for sequencing was CD4+ T cells from blood buffy coats. The source of these receptors is a human donor in good health.

Here the CDR3 DNA reads TGTGCCAGTAGTGAACAGGGCTACGAGCAGTACTTC. Protein sequence: CASSEQGYEQYF. The gene calls are TRBV19 and TRBJ2-7, with a weak D call TRBD1 (6 bases). The CDR3 contains 12 residues. The V gene lost 5 bases and the J gene lost 3 bases, with 8 bases spanning the gap. The V gene's germline CDR1 is LNHDA and CDR2 SQIVND (reference sequence).

The V and J genes are TRBV7-8 and TRBJ2-5; D unclear. The CDR3 extends over 14 amino acids. Trimming took off 2 bases at V and 5 bases at J, with 12 bases between the two ends. The germline gives CDR1 SGHVS, CDR2 FQNEAQ. The CDR3 sequence: CASSLSGVWETQYF. DNA of the CDR3: TGTGCCAGCAGCTTAAGTGGGGTTTGGGAGACCCAGTACTTC.

This clone was seen only once. The chain uses TRBV7-8 and TRBJ1-1, with TRBD1 as a possible D gene (5 bases). The V end was cut by 1 base, the J end by 2 bases, with 8 bases between. Germline assignment: CDR1 SGHVS and CDR2 FQNEAQ. The CDR3 extends over 14 amino acids. The CDR3 DNA reads as TGTGCCAGCAGCTTAGGGGGACGAAACACTGAAGCTTTCTTT. Protein product: CASSLGGRNTEAFF.

This chain connects TRBV10-3 to TRBJ1-1; perhaps TRBD1 as D (5 bases). V was cut by 5 bases and J by 8 bases, with 18 bases left in between. This CDR3 has 14 residues. Germline CDR1 and CDR2: ENHRY and SYGVKD. The CDR3 nucleotides are TGTGCCATCAGTAAACATACGACAGAATCGGAAGCTTTCTTT. Translation: CAISKHTTESEAFF.

This clone was seen once. The rearrangement uses TRBV5-1 and TRBJ1-2, with a weak D call TRBD1 (5 bases). The germline V gene encodes CDR1 SGHRS and CDR2 YFSETQ. The V end lost 4 bases, the J end lost 5 bases, and 12 bases lay between the germline ends. The length of the CDR3 is 13 residues. The CDR3 DNA follows: TGCGCCAGCAGCCCTGACAGTACTTATGGCTACACCTTC. Translation gives CASSPDSTYGYTF.

This chain links TRBV6-1 with TRBJ1-2, with D hard to call. Trimming cost V 0 bases and J 5 bases, with 10 bases left between them. The CDR3 spans 14 residues. CDR1 is MNHNS, CDR2 SASEGT, per germline. This CDR3 is CASSEADWIYGYTF. CDR3 nucleotide sequence: TGTGCCAGCAGTGAAGCGGACTGGATATATGGCTACACCTTC.

This sequence joins TRBV27 and TRBJ1-1; 7 bases match TRBD1. Germline V gene data show CDR1 as MNHEY and CDR2 as SMNVEV (reference sequence). CDR3 length: 12 amino acids. J gave up 8 bases and V 3 bases, and 3 bases lay outside the gene matches. The CDR3 nucleotides are TGTGCCAGCAGTTTTCTACAGGGGGAAGCTTTCTTT. Protein product: CASSFLQGEAFF.

On this clone itself: The junction departs from germline at one end; a sequencing error may be responsible. The same CDR3 arises from other DNA sequences in this sample as well. The chain combines TRBV7-7 with TRBJ2-6; perhaps TRBD2 as D (5 bases). CDR1 and CDR2 from the germline V gene are SSHAT and FNYEAQ (reference sequence). The CDR3 consists of 16 residues. CDR3 sequence: CASARGLTSGANVLTF. CDR3 sequence (DNA): TGCGCCAGCGCCCGCGGGCTAACCTCTGGGGCCAACGTCCTGACTTTC.

The V gene is TRBV29-1, the J gene TRBJ2-7; TRBD1 matches 8 bases. The CDR3 sequence is 13 residues long. The germline CDR1 and CDR2 sequences are SQVTM and ANQGSEA. After removal of 4 bases from V and 2 bases from J, the junction contained 4 bases not matched to a gene. The CDR3 nucleotides are TGCAGCGTTGGAGACAGGGGTACCTACGAGCAGTACTTC. Its protein product is CSVGDRGTYEQYF.

This clone was found a few times. This chain links TRBV5-1 with TRBJ1-1; 9 nucleotides agree with TRBD1. Germline V gives CDR1 SGHRS, CDR2 YFSETQ. The CDR3 sequence is 13 residues long. V was clipped by 7 bases and J by 0 bases; unmatched bases: 1. The CDR3 sequence is CASGTGMNTEAFF. CDR3 in DNA: TGCGCCAGCGGGACAGGGATGAACACTGAAGCTTTCTTT.

This clone has a single count. This chain uses TRBV7-2 with TRBJ2-6, with D unclear. The V end lost 1 base, the J end lost 4 bases, and 8 bases lay between the germline ends. This CDR3 has 15 amino acids. Germline CDR1 and CDR2: SGHTA and FQGNSA. CDR3 nucleotide sequence: TGTGCCAGCAGCTTAGGTTTGGCGGGGGCCAACGTCCTGACTTTC. It specifies CASSLGLAGANVLTF.

In its sample, this clone was seen a few times. A read error may produce the germline difference seen at one junction end. The chain is built from TRBV6-1 and TRBJ1-2; no definite D call. This CDR3 spans 8 amino acids. Germline loops: CDR1 MNHNS, CDR2 SASEGT. CDR3 DNA: TGTGCCAGCACCCCGGGTTACTTC. It codes for CASTPGYF.

The sample holds a few counts of this clone. The CDR3 DNA reads as TGTGCCAGCAGTGAACGAGAGAATCAGCCCCAGCATTTT. It encodes CASSERENQPQHF. The chain has TRBV6-1 and TRBJ1-5, with unresolved D. V dropped 2 bases and J dropped 4 bases, with 6 bases sitting between them. CDR3 length: 13 amino acids. CDR1 MNHNS and CDR2 SASEGT come from the germline V gene.

A single count supports this clone. The rearrangement joins TRBV6-1 to TRBJ2-1; tentatively, D is TRBD1 (8 bases). V lost 2 bases to trimming and J lost 0 bases, with 20 bases between them. The length of the CDR3 is 19 residues. Germline assignment: CDR1 MNHNS and CDR2 SASEGT. For the CDR3, the DNA is TGTGCCAGCAGTGAATGGGGGGGACAGGACTTCTACTCCTACAATGAGCAGTTCTTC. Translated: CASSEWGGQDFYSYNEQFF.

The chain has TRBV27 and TRBJ1-3; 7 bases match TRBD1. Germline CDR1 reads MNHEY; CDR2 reads SMNVEV (reference sequence). The CDR3 consists of 15 residues. The junction had 5 bases not matched to a gene; V was cut back by 3 bases and J by 3 bases. The CDR3 DNA reads TGTGCCAGCAGTTTGAGGGGGCAAGATGGAAACACCATATATTTT. This encodes CASSLRGQDGNTIYF.

This rearrangement joins TRBV30 to TRBJ1-4; D may be TRBD1 (5 bases). Germline loops: CDR1 GTSNPN, CDR2 SVGIG (reference sequence). CDR3 size: 13 residues. Trimming removed 0 bases from V and 6 bases from J, with 8 bases in between. The chain's CDR3 is CAWSVRGDEKLFF. CDR3 coding DNA: TGTGCCTGGAGTGTACGGGGCGATGAAAAACTGTTTTTT.

This clone was seen a single time. The chain carries TRBV7-2 and TRBJ2-5, with 8 nucleotides matching TRBD1. This CDR3 is 14 amino acids long. Germline CDR1 is SGHTA and CDR2 is FQGNSA. Trimming removed 4 bases from V and 1 base from J; junction bases left unmatched: 2. For the CDR3, the DNA is TGTGCCAGCAGCTCGCAGGGGGCCCAAGAGACCCAGTACTTC. It specifies CASSSQGAQETQYF.

The chain combines TRBV19 with TRBJ2-1; tentatively, D is TRBD2 (5 bases). Germline-derived CDR1 and CDR2 are LNHDA and SQIVND (reference sequence). V lost 8 bases, J lost 4 bases, and 21 bases lay in between. This CDR3 contains 16 residues. For the CDR3, the DNA is TGTGCCAGTTTGGCCCCGCCCAGAGGAGGATACAATGAGCAGTTCTTC. Translated: CASLAPPRGGYNEQFF.

This chain uses TRBV27 with TRBJ1-3, with TRBD1 matching 9 bases. CDR3 length: 16 amino acids. V was pared by 4 bases and J by 4 bases, with 8 bases of the junction left unmatched. CDR1 MNHEY and CDR2 SMNVEV come from the germline V gene (reference sequence). CDR3 region: CASSSTGGVGGNTIYF. The CDR3 region has the DNA TGTGCCAGCAGTTCCACAGGGGGCGTGGGAGGAAACACCATATATTTT.

The CDR3 DNA reads TGTGCCAGCAGCTCAGGGATTGGGACAGGGAAGGGGGAGACCCAGTACTTC. It translates to CASSSGIGTGKGETQYF. The chain employs TRBV5-8 and TRBJ2-5; 9 nucleotides agree with TRBD1. Per the germline V gene, CDR1 is SGHTS and CDR2 is YDEGEE. V dropped 3 bases and J dropped 5; count of bases not matched to a gene: 14. The CDR3 contains 17 residues.

The V and J genes are TRBV11-2 and TRBJ1-1, with 7 bases identical to TRBD1. Germline V gene lookup returns CDR1 SGHAT and CDR2 FQNNGV. Unmatched junction bases numbered 10, after V lost 5 bases and J lost 4 bases. The CDR3 is 15 amino acids. Written as DNA, the CDR3 is TGTGCCAGCAGCGCCCGGACAGGCCTCGGCACTGAAGCTTTCTTT. This codes for CASSARTGLGTEAFF.